This record covers a single T cell receptor beta chain. The antigen remains unidentified. These data originate in a study of T-cell memory formation after mild COVID-19. Using its own MiXCR run on the 5' RACE reads, TCRdb lists one record per CDR3 protein. The data hold 85,000 to 120,000 distinct CDR3 sequences, with about 18% observed a single time. Overall study findings and caveats: The appearance of some responding clones in pre-infection memory suggested that cross-reactive memory joined. Clones that contracted from day 15 to 85 had balanced CD4/CD8; later expanders were CD4+ biased.

The sequenced material came from PBMCs or a T cell subset sorted from them (not recorded which). The receptor comes from an adult woman who had mild COVID-19 (a few samples of this study predate the infection). Cell type and time point are not known.

The CDR3 DNA is TGTGCCAGCAGCTCGGGACAGTTTGGTGGAAACACCATATATTTT. This gives the protein CASSSGQFGGNTIYF. The V call is TRBV6-5, the J call TRBJ1-3, with 7 nucleotides matching TRBD1. The junction had 8 bases not matched to a gene; V was cut back by 6 bases and J by 3 bases. Germline-derived CDR1 and CDR2 are MNHEY and SVGAGI. The CDR3 is 15 residues long.